These T cell receptor beta chains were read from a single sample in a study of T cell changes during pregnancy in multiple sclerosis. Repertoires were generated with immunoSEQ multiplex PCR, while TCRdb's copy carries only in-frame clones and drops some. This table has about 31,000 clones, 93% appearing once. Sequencing used CD4+ T cells from peripheral blood mononuclear cells, obtained in the second trimester of pregnancy. These receptors originate from a female donor with multiple sclerosis, enrolled in a pregnancy study. Each CDR3 is given with its conserved first and last residue. D genes are given only for firm matches. Expanded clones are given a class, and other clones once, few, many or no size at all.

abundance: once
len: 15
d_gene: TRBD1
j_gene: TRBJ1-4
v_gene: TRBV5-1
CDR3aa: CASSSTGGEGEKLFF
CDR3nt: TGCGCCAGCAGCTCCACAGGGGGCGAGGGTGAAAAACTGTTTTTT

abundance: NA
len: 17
d_gene: TRBD1
j_gene: TRBJ1-2
v_gene: TRBV9
CDR3aa: CASSKQIGTEPRYGYTF
CDR3nt: TGTGCCAGCAGCAAACAAATTGGGACAGAACCCAGGTATGGCTACACCTTC

abundance: NA
len: 14
d_gene: NA
j_gene: TRBJ2-7
v_gene: TRBV9
CDR3aa: CASSGEGVRAEQYF
CDR3nt: TGTGCCAGCAGCGGAGAAGGGGTTAGAGCCGAGCAGTACTTC

abundance: once
len: 15
d_gene: TRBD2
j_gene: TRBJ2-7
v_gene: TRBV6-5
CDR3aa: CASSLGTSGSNEQYF
CDR3nt: TGTGCCAGCAGCCTCGGGACTAGCGGGAGCAACGAGCAGTACTTC

abundance: NA
len: 15
d_gene: TRBD1
j_gene: TRBJ1-1
v_gene: TRBV28
CDR3aa: CASSWTGTGSGVAFF
CDR3nt: TGTGCCAGCAGTTGGACCGGGACAGGGAGTGGTGTAGCTTTCTTT

abundance: NA
len: 17
d_gene: NA
j_gene: TRBJ2-3
v_gene: TRBV11-2
CDR3aa: CASSPGLSLSGTDTQYF
CDR3nt: TGTGCCAGCAGCCCTGGACTATCCTTAAGTGGCACAGATACGCAGTATTTT

abundance: NA
len: 14
d_gene: TRBD2
j_gene: TRBJ2-2
v_gene: TRBV6-6
CDR3aa: CASRGLAGAGELFF
CDR3nt: TGTGCCAGCAGGGGACTAGCGGGAGCCGGGGAGCTGTTTTTT

abundance: NA
len: 16
d_gene: TRBD2
j_gene: TRBJ2-7
v_gene: TRBV5-1
CDR3aa: CASSLTLAGGVYEQYF
CDR3nt: TGCGCCAGCAGCTTGACACTAGCGGGAGGTGTCTACGAGCAGTACTTC

abundance: NA
len: 15
d_gene: NA
j_gene: TRBJ2-1
v_gene: TRBV18
CDR3aa: CASSPSPLPFNEQFF
CDR3nt: TGTGCCAGCTCACCCTCCCCCCTCCCTTTTAATGAGCAGTTCTTC

abundance: once
len: 15
d_gene: TRBD2
j_gene: TRBJ2-2
v_gene: TRBV19
CDR3aa: CASSLRGGNTGELFF
CDR3nt: TGTGCCAGTAGTCTTCGCGGGGGGAACACCGGGGAGCTGTTTTTT

abundance: NA
len: 14
d_gene: TRBD2
j_gene: TRBJ2-1
v_gene: TRBV7-9
CDR3aa: CASSLGTSGNEQFF
CDR3nt: TGTGCCAGCAGCTTAGGGACTAGCGGGAATGAGCAGTTCTTC

abundance: NA
len: 15
d_gene: TRBD1
j_gene: TRBJ2-1
v_gene: TRBV2
CDR3aa: CASMGRGPSYNEQFF
CDR3nt: TGTGCCAGCATGGGCAGGGGGCCTTCCTACAATGAGCAGTTCTTC

abundance: NA
len: 14
d_gene: TRBD1
j_gene: TRBJ1-2
v_gene: TRBV6-5
CDR3aa: CASSPNRGTGGYTF
CDR3nt: TGTGCCAGCAGCCCCAACAGGGGGACAGGCGGCTACACCTTC

abundance: NA
len: 12
d_gene: TRBD1
j_gene: TRBJ2-7
v_gene: TRBV29-1
CDR3aa: CSVLTGGYEQYF
CDR3nt: TGCAGCGTTCTGACAGGGGGCTACGAGCAGTACTTC

abundance: NA
len: 13
d_gene: NA
j_gene: TRBJ2-7
v_gene: TRBV28
CDR3aa: CASSLVRDHEQYF
CDR3nt: TGTGCCAGCAGTTTAGTACGGGATCACGAGCAGTACTTC

abundance: NA
len: 15
d_gene: TRBD2
j_gene: TRBJ2-1
v_gene: TRBV13
CDR3aa: CASSLVASGSLEQFF
CDR3nt: TGTGCCAGCAGCTTAGTGGCTAGCGGGAGCCTTGAGCAGTTCTTC

abundance: few
len: 13
d_gene: NA
j_gene: TRBJ1-3
v_gene: TRBV9
CDR3aa: CASSPLFGNTIYF
CDR3nt: TGTGCCAGCAGCCCCCTTTTCGGAAACACCATATATTTT

abundance: NA
len: 14
d_gene: NA
j_gene: TRBJ2-4
v_gene: TRBV18
CDR3aa: CASSPNPGKNIQYF
CDR3nt: TGTGCCAGCTCACCCAATCCCGGGAAAAACATTCAGTACTTC

abundance: NA
len: 17
d_gene: NA
j_gene: TRBJ1-3
v_gene: TRBV4-2
CDR3aa: CASSQAAGENSGNTIYF
CDR3nt: TGTGCCAGCAGCCAAGCTGCAGGGGAAAACTCTGGAAACACCATATATTTT

abundance: medium-sized
len: 17
d_gene: TRBD2
j_gene: TRBJ2-7
v_gene: TRBV5-6
CDR3aa: CASSSKPPPGGTYEQYF
CDR3nt: TGTGCCAGCAGCTCCAAACCCCCCCCGGGAGGGACCTACGAGCAGTACTTC

abundance: NA
len: 14
d_gene: NA
j_gene: TRBJ1-4
v_gene: TRBV10-3
CDR3aa: CAISTGTGGEKLFF
CDR3nt: TGTGCCATCAGCACAGGGACGGGCGGGGAAAAACTGTTTTTT

abundance: NA
len: 12
d_gene: NA
j_gene: TRBJ1-1
v_gene: TRBV6-5
CDR3aa: CASGRRGTEAFF
CDR3nt: TGTGCCAGCGGAAGGAGGGGCACTGAAGCTTTCTTT

abundance: NA
len: 14
d_gene: NA
j_gene: TRBJ1-1
v_gene: TRBV11-3
CDR3aa: CASSPRTGGAEAFF
CDR3nt: TGTGCCAGCAGCCCACGGACGGGGGGTGCTGAAGCTTTCTTT

abundance: NA
len: 17
d_gene: TRBD2
j_gene: TRBJ2-7
v_gene: TRBV4-2
CDR3aa: CASSQPVVTRAGDEQYF
CDR3nt: TGTGCCAGCAGCCAGCCCGTGGTGACTAGAGCGGGAGACGAGCAGTACTTC

abundance: few
len: 14
d_gene: NA
j_gene: TRBJ1-5
v_gene: TRBV15
CDR3aa: CATSTFYSNQPQHF
CDR3nt: TGTGCCACCAGCACCTTTTATAGCAATCAGCCCCAGCATTTT

abundance: NA
len: 13
d_gene: TRBD1
j_gene: TRBJ2-5
v_gene: TRBV19
CDR3aa: CASSRGQGETQYF
CDR3nt: TGTGCCAGTAGTAGAGGACAGGGGGAGACCCAGTACTTC

abundance: NA
len: 15
d_gene: TRBD2
j_gene: TRBJ2-7
v_gene: TRBV5-4
CDR3aa: CASSLGLAENYEQYF
CDR3nt: TGTGCCAGCAGCTTGGGACTAGCGGAGAACTACGAGCAGTACTTC

abundance: once
len: 15
d_gene: TRBD2
j_gene: TRBJ2-2
v_gene: TRBV7-6
CDR3aa: CASSSLAGSPGELFF
CDR3nt: TGTGCCAGCAGCTCCCTAGCGGGCTCCCCCGGGGAGCTGTTTTTT

abundance: NA
len: 15
d_gene: NA
j_gene: TRBJ1-2
v_gene: TRBV7-2
CDR3aa: CASSLDGLPGDGYTF
CDR3nt: TGTGCCAGCAGCTTAGATGGGCTCCCGGGGGACGGCTACACCTTC

abundance: NA
len: 13
d_gene: NA
j_gene: TRBJ2-1
v_gene: TRBV2
CDR3aa: CASSEGRGHEQFF
CDR3nt: TGTGCCAGCAGTGAAGGTAGAGGGCATGAGCAGTTCTTC

abundance: once
len: 17
d_gene: TRBD1
j_gene: TRBJ1-3
v_gene: TRBV2
CDR3aa: CASSETGQGLSGNTIYF
CDR3nt: TGTGCCAGCAGCGAGACAGGACAGGGGCTCTCTGGAAACACCATATATTTT

abundance: NA
len: 14
d_gene: TRBD2
j_gene: TRBJ2-1
v_gene: TRBV29-1
CDR3aa: CSVGTSGYYNEQFF
CDR3nt: TGCAGCGTTGGAACTAGCGGGTATTACAATGAGCAGTTCTTC

abundance: NA
len: 15
d_gene: NA
j_gene: TRBJ2-3
v_gene: TRBV5-1
CDR3aa: CASPLHRNHTDTQYF
CDR3nt: TGCGCCAGCCCCCTACACAGAAACCACACAGATACGCAGTATTTT

abundance: NA
len: 14
d_gene: NA
j_gene: TRBJ2-3
v_gene: TRBV5-1
CDR3aa: CASSLQGSTDTQYF
CDR3nt: TGCGCCAGCAGCTTACAGGGCTCGACAGATACGCAGTATTTT

abundance: once
len: 14
d_gene: TRBD1
j_gene: TRBJ1-2
v_gene: TRBV25-1
CDR3aa: CASRPSGQGYGYTF
CDR3nt: TGTGCCAGCAGGCCGTCTGGACAGGGGTATGGCTACACCTTC

abundance: NA
len: 15
d_gene: TRBD1
j_gene: TRBJ1-4
v_gene: TRBV27
CDR3aa: CASSLLYRGDEKLFF
CDR3nt: TGTGCCAGCAGTTTACTGTACAGGGGGGATGAAAAACTGTTTTTT

abundance: NA
len: 16
d_gene: TRBD1
j_gene: TRBJ1-4
v_gene: TRBV5-1
CDR3aa: CASSPAIRQGAEKLFF
CDR3nt: TGCGCCAGCAGCCCGGCAATTAGACAGGGGGCGGAAAAACTGTTTTTT

abundance: NA
len: 15
d_gene: NA
j_gene: TRBJ2-1
v_gene: TRBV5-8
CDR3aa: CASSPRASSYNEQFF
CDR3nt: TGTGCCAGCAGCCCGAGGGCCTCCTCCTACAATGAGCAGTTCTTC

abundance: NA
len: 15
d_gene: TRBD1
j_gene: TRBJ1-4
v_gene: TRBV28
CDR3aa: CASSSPTGIYEKLFF
CDR3nt: TGTGCCAGCAGTTCCCCGACAGGGATTTATGAAAAACTGTTTTTT